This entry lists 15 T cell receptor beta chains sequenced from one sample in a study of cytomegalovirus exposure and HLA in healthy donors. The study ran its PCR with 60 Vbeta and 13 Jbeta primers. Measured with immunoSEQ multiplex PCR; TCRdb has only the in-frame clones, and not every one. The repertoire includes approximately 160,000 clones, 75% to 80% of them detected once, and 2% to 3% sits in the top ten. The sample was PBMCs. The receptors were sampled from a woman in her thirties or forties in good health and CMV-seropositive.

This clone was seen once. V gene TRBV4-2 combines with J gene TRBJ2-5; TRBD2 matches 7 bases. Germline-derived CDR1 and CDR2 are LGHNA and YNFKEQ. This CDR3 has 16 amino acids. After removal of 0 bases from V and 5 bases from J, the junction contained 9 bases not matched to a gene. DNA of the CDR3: TGTGCCAGCAGCCAAGAAGGTCGGGGGGTTGTGGAGACCCAGTACTTC. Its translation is CASSQEGRGVVETQYF.

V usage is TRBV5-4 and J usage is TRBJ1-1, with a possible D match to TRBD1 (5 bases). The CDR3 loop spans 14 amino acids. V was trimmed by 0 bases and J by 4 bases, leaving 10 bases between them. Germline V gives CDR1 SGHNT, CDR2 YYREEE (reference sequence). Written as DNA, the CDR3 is TGTGCCAGCAGCTTGGTTCTAGGGGCCACTGAAGCTTTCTTT. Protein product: CASSLVLGATEAFF.

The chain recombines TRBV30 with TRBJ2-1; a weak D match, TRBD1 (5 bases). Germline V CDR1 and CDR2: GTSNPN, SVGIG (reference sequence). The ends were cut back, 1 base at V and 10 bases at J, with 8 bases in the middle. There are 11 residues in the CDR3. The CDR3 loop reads CAWSGGSEQFF. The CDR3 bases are TGTGCCTGGAGTGGGGGCAGCGAGCAGTTCTTC.

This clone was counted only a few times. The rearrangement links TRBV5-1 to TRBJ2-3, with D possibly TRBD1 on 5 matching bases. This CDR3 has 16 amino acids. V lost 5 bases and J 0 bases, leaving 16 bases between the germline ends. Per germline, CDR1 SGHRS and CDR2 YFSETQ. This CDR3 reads CASSRGGAISTDTQYF. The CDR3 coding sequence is TGCGCCAGCAGTAGAGGTGGGGCCATTAGCACAGATACGCAGTATTTT.

The CDR3 sequence: CASSVGTTSSYNEQFF. CDR3 nucleotides: TGTGCCAGCAGCGTAGGGACTACGAGCTCCTACAATGAGCAGTTCTTC. The gene calls are TRBV9 and TRBJ2-1; possibly TRBD2 for D (6 bases). CDR1 and CDR2 from the germline V gene are SGDLS and YYNGEE. V was clipped by 0 bases and J by 0 bases, with 10 bases between them. CDR3 length: 16 amino acids.

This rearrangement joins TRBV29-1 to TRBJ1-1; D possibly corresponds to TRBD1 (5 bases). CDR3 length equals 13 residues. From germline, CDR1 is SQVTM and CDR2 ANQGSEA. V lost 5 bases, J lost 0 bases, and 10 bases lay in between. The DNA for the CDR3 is TGCAGCGTTTCCGGGGGGATGAACACTGAAGCTTTCTTT. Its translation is CSVSGGMNTEAFF.

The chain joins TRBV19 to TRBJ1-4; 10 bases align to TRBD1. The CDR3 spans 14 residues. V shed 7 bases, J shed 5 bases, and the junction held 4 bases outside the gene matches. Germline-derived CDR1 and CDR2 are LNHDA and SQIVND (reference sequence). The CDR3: CASTSTGGNEKLFF. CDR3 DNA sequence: TGTGCCAGTACTTCGACAGGGGGCAATGAAAAACTGTTTTTT.

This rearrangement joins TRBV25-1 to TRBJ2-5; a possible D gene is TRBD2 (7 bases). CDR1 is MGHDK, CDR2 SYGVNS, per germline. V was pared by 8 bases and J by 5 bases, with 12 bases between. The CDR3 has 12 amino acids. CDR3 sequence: CASRRGGETQYF. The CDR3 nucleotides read TGTGCCAGCCGCAGGGGAGGGGAGACCCAGTACTTC.

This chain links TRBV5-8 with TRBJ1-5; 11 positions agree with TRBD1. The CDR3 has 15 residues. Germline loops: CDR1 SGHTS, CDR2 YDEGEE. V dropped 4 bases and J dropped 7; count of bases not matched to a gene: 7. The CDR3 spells CASSGMDRGRQPQHF. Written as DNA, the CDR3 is TGTGCCAGCAGCGGGATGGACAGGGGGCGGCAGCCCCAGCATTTT.

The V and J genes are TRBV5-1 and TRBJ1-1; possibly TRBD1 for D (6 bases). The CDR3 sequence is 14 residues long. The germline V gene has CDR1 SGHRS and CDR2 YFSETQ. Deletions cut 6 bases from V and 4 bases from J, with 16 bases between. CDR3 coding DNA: TGCGCCAGCATGGCAGGGGATGCGGGCACTGAAGCTTTCTTT. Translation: CASMAGDAGTEAFF.

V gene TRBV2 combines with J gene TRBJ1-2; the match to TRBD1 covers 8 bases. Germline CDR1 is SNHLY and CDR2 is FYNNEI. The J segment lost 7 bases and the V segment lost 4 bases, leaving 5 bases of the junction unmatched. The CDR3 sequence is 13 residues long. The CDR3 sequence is CASSAGGVFGYTF. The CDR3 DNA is TGTGCCAGCAGTGCAGGGGGCGTTTTTGGCTACACCTTC.

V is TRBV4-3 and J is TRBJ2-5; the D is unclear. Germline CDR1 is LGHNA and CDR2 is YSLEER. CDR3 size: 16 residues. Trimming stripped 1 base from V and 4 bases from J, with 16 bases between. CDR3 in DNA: TGCGCCAGCAGCCAAGCCCTTGGTTTCTCCGGAGAGACCCAGTACTTC. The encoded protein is CASSQALGFSGETQYF.

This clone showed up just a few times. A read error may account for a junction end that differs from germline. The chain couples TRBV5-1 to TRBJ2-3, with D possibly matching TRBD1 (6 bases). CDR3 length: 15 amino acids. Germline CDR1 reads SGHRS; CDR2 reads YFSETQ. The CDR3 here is CASRPGGRGADPQYF. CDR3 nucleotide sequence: TGCGCCAGCAGACCTGGGGGCAGGGGCGCAGATCCGCAGTATTTT.

The chain's CDR3 is CASSPLLDSYEQYF. In DNA form, the CDR3 reads TGTGCCAGCTCACCCTTACTGGACAGCTACGAGCAGTACTTC. The gene calls are TRBV18 and TRBJ2-7; TRBD1 might be the D (6 bases). V lost 3 bases and J 3 bases, leaving 12 bases between the germline ends. CDR3 length equals 14 residues. The germline V gene has CDR1 KGHSH and CDR2 LQKENI.

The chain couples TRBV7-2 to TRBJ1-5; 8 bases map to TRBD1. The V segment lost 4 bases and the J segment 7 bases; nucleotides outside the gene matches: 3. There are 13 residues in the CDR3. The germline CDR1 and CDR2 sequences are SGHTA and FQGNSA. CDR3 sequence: CASSWGQVQPQHF. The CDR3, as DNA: TGTGCCAGCAGCTGGGGACAGGTCCAGCCCCAGCATTTT.